The clone carrying this T cell receptor beta chain has at least ten counts. These data originate in a study of human T cells and chemical hapten exposure. The time point was: healthy volunteer bleed at 6 weeks. The study extracted total RNA from unfractionated whole blood. CDR3 length: 15 amino acids. V was shortened by 5 bases and J by 3 bases, with 16 bases between the two germline ends. TCRdb re-called the RACE reads through MiXCR, storing one row per CDR3 protein. This sample has about 77,000 distinct CDR3 sequences, with 8.5% to 10% found just once. Specimen: whole blood. This chain links TRBV12-3 or TRBV12-4 with TRBJ1-2, with unresolved D. This clonotype was sampled from a female donor in good health. Some clones in this sample may be carry-over from other donors' samples. CDR3 region: CASSPLSNPYYGYTF. CDR3 DNA: TGTGCCAGCAGTCCCTTAAGCAACCCCTACTATGGCTACACCTTC.